This T cell receptor beta chain was sequenced in a study of T cell responses to AZD1222 COVID-19 vaccine. In the study overall: Pooling was applied to second doses at about 4 or about 12 weeks. Study outcomes and limitations: It should be noted that donors were predominantly white British and more often female, and clonal diversity was possibly underestimated. Of the AZD1222 recipients, only five to seven were seropositive at baseline. Epitopes outside B.1.351 and B.1.1.7 mutated regions reportedly drew nearly half of spike TCRs.

This table comes from immunoSEQ multiplex PCR, and its TCRdb copy is limited to in-frame clones, with some not included. This table holds around 180,000 clones, roughly 92% found once. CDR1 and CDR2 (germline): SGDLS, YYNGEE. CDR3 size: 16 residues. Germline trimming cut 3 bases from V and 7 bases from J; bases unmatched to any gene: 13. Details on this clone: Its specificity is unknown.

The specimen comprised peripheral blood, sampled on day 0 of AZD1222 vaccination. This TCR was sampled from an adult in good health. The chain joins TRBV9 to TRBJ1-2; 9 nucleotides agree with TRBD1. CDR3 loop: CASSEGLVDRGLGYTF. In nucleotides, the CDR3 is TGTGCCAGCAGCGAGGGCCTCGTGGACAGGGGCCTTGGCTACACCTTC.